A single sample is the source of the 22 T cell receptor beta chains below, sequenced in a study of yellow fever vaccine responses in identical twins listed by TCRdb under 2018. Libraries came from RT-PCR. Reads for this sample came from an Illumina HiSeq 2500. TCRdb took the public reads, trimmed them with fastp at Q25, ran MiXCR for clone calling and kept in-frame beta chains. Entries are consolidated by CDR3 protein sequence, retaining the most common genes and DNA. The sample table lists about 7,200 distinct CDR3 sequences, more than 70% of them with a count of one. About 1.1% of the sample is held by the ten biggest clonotypes. The sequenced sample was T cells from blood (PBMCs), unsorted or a sorted subset (not recorded which), obtained before or after yellow fever vaccination (not recorded which). All receptors come from a young woman who received the yellow fever vaccine. Donor details come from another sample of the same person, matched by shared clones.

The rearrangement joins TRBV12-3 or TRBV12-4 to TRBJ2-7, with D maybe TRBD1 (5 bases). The CDR3 contains 14 residues. Trimming shortened V by 0 bases and J by 2 bases, and 8 bases separated the two germline ends. CDR3 in DNA: TGTGCCAGCAGTTTAGCGGGGCCAACCTACGAGCAGTACTTC. Translated: CASSLAGPTYEQYF.

The chain carries TRBV19 and TRBJ1-5; D not certain. Trimming cost V 5 bases and J 2 bases, with 13 bases left between them. Germline CDR1 is LNHDA and CDR2 is SQIVND (reference sequence). The CDR3 extends over 15 amino acids. The CDR3 protein is CASSDLRVGNQPQHF. CDR3 DNA: TGTGCCAGTAGTGACTTGAGGGTTGGCAATCAGCCCCAGCATTTT.

This clonotype was detected once. A junction boundary mismatches the germline segment, possibly from a read error. The chain uses TRBV7-3 and TRBJ2-3; D assignment may be TRBD1 or TRBD2 (5 bases each). CDR1 is SGHTA, CDR2 FQGTGA, per germline. CDR3 length equals 16 residues. The CDR3 DNA sequence: TGTGCCAGCAGCTTAATGTTGGGGGAATTAACGAATACGCAGTTTTTT. Its translation is CASSLMLGELTNTQFF.

The chain couples TRBV11-1 to TRBJ2-1, with a weak D call TRBD1 (6 bases). The CDR3 is 14 amino acids. V was trimmed by 5 bases and J by 4 bases, leaving 12 bases between them. Germline CDR1 SGHAT, CDR2 FQDESV (reference sequence). DNA of the CDR3: TGTGCCAGCAGCCACGACCAGGGGTACAATGAGCAGTTCTTC. This sequence encodes CASSHDQGYNEQFF.

The sample holds a few counts of this clonotype. CDR3 DNA: TGTGCCAGCTCACGAAAGGACAGGGACGAGCAGTACTTC. Encoded protein: CASSRKDRDEQYF. This rearrangement joins TRBV18 to TRBJ2-7, with 8 nucleotides matching TRBD1. The CDR3 extends over 13 amino acids. After removal of 4 bases from V and 5 bases from J, the junction contained 4 bases not matched to a gene. Looked up from germline, CDR1 is KGHSH and CDR2 is LQKENI.

The CDR3 DNA follows: TGTGCCAGCAGCTTGTTTCTGGGGGCAGTGTCTGAAGCTTTCTTT. Translating it yields CASSLFLGAVSEAFF. The gene calls are TRBV5-4 and TRBJ1-1; a possible D gene is TRBD1 (6 bases). This CDR3 has 15 amino acids. Germline assignment: CDR1 SGHNT and CDR2 YYREEE (reference sequence). V lost 1 base and J 6 bases, leaving 16 bases between the germline ends.

V gene TRBV10-1 combines with J gene TRBJ2-7; 7 nucleotides line up with TRBD2. The V segment lost 10 bases and the J segment 3 bases; nucleotides outside the gene matches: 9. CDR1 and CDR2 (germline): WNHNN, SYGVQD (reference sequence). The CDR3 totals 13 residues. CDR3 protein: CATSPSGSYEQYF. CDR3 in DNA: TGCGCCACCAGCCCTAGCGGTAGCTACGAGCAGTACTTC.

V usage is TRBV12-3 or TRBV12-4 and J usage is TRBJ1-2, with a possible D match to TRBD1 (6 bases). V was shortened by 0 bases and J by 11 bases, with 10 bases between the two germline ends. This CDR3 is 12 amino acids long. Here the CDR3 reads CASSLADRAYTF. CDR3 in DNA: TGTGCCAGCAGTTTAGCGGACAGAGCGTACACCTTC.

The genes are TRBV6-5 and TRBJ1-1; D is undetermined. The V end lost 0 bases, the J end lost 0 bases, and 11 bases lay between the germline ends. From germline, CDR1 is MNHEY and CDR2 SVGAGI. This CDR3 comprises 16 residues. The chain's CDR3 is CASSYSVTGLNTEAFF. CDR3 bases: TGTGCCAGCAGTTACTCGGTGACGGGGTTGAACACTGAAGCTTTCTTT.

The chain is built from TRBV18 and TRBJ2-2; D call uncertain. CDR1 and CDR2 (germline): KGHSH, LQKENI. Trimming left V 2 bases short and J 5 bases short, with 3 bases between. The CDR3 is 12 amino acids. The CDR3 sequence is CASSPGTGELFF. DNA for the CDR3: TGTGCCAGCTCACCAGGAACCGGGGAGCTGTTTTTT.

The V gene is TRBV12-3 or TRBV12-4, the J gene TRBJ2-5; no definite D call. Trimming cost V 6 bases and J 4 bases, with 18 bases left between them. The CDR3 runs 15 residues. This chain's CDR3 is CASSNGVLGGETQYF. The CDR3 bases are TGTGCCAGCAGCAACGGAGTTTTGGGCGGAGAGACCCAGTACTTC.

This clonotype appeared a few times. The V gene is TRBV5-6, the J gene TRBJ2-3, with D hard to call. Trimming took 0 bases from V and 0 from J, leaving 8 bases between them. The germline V gene has CDR1 SGHDT and CDR2 YYEEEE. CDR3 length: 15 amino acids. Written as DNA, the CDR3 is TGTGCCAGCAGCTTGGGCCAGTCTAGCACAGATACGCAGTATTTT. The encoded protein is CASSLGQSSTDTQYF. The variable domain in full, with the rest retrieved from reference TRBV5-6 and TRBJ2-3, is DAGVTQSPTHLIKTRGQQVTLRCSPKSGHDTVSWYQQALGQGPQFIFQYYEEEERQRGNFPDRFSGHQFPNYSSELNVNALLLGDSALYLCASSLGQSSTDTQYFGPGTRLTVL.

CDR3 in amino acids: CSAREGGAPNEQFF. In DNA form, the CDR3 reads TGCAGTGCTAGAGAAGGGGGGGCACCCAATGAGCAGTTCTTC. The chain is built from TRBV20-1 and TRBJ2-1; D may be TRBD2 (7 bases). The CDR3 length is 14 residues. V was trimmed by 0 bases and J by 6 bases, leaving 12 bases between them. Germline V CDR1 and CDR2: DFQATT, SNEGSKA (reference sequence).

CDR3 nucleotides: TGTGCCAGCAGCTCACCGGGACAGAGAATCCAAGAGACCCAGTACTTC. Amino acids: CASSSPGQRIQETQYF. This chain joins TRBV7-1 and TRBJ2-5, with 7 bases aligning to TRBD1. TRBV7-1 is an ORF, and what it does is uncertain. The CDR3 has 16 residues. Trimming cost V 2 bases and J 1 base; bases outside gene matches: 7.

The chain carries TRBV7-9 and TRBJ1-1; D is undetermined. CDR1 is SEHNR, CDR2 FQNEAQ, per germline (reference sequence). The CDR3 has 15 residues. With 5 bases removed from V and 1 base from J, the gap between germline ends came to 14 bases. Here the CDR3 reads CASSPEAFGNTEAFF. The DNA for the CDR3 is TGTGCCAGCAGCCCGGAGGCATTCGGGAACACTGAAGCTTTCTTT.

The chain recombines TRBV29-1 with TRBJ2-7, with D possibly matching TRBD1 (6 bases). Trimming removed 4 bases from V and 5 bases from J, with 9 bases in between. This CDR3 has 11 residues. Germline values: CDR1 SQVTM, CDR2 ANQGSEA. The CDR3 spells CSVGRGHEQYF. The CDR3 nucleotides are TGCAGCGTTGGCAGGGGCCACGAGCAGTACTTC.

The genes are TRBV7-9 and TRBJ2-3; the D is unclear. The CDR3 totals 9 residues. CDR1 and CDR2 (germline): SEHNR, FQNEAQ (reference sequence). Between the trimmed V and J ends, which lost 6 bases and 6 bases, there was a span of 1 base. The CDR3 is CASRDTQYF. DNA of the CDR3: TGTGCCAGCAGGGATACGCAGTATTTT. Full variable domain (remainder filled in from reference TRBV7-9 and TRBJ2-3): DTGVSQNPRHKITKRGQNVTFRCDPISEHNRLYWYRQTLGQGPEFLTYFQNEAQLEKSRLLSDRFSAERPKGSFSTLEIQRTEQGDSAMYLCASRDTQYFGPGTRLTVL.

The chain has TRBV4-3 and TRBJ1-5; 12 bases map to TRBD1. V lost 0 bases and J lost 6; bases outside the gene matches: 3. CDR1 LGHNA and CDR2 YSLEER come from the germline V gene. The CDR3 contains 16 residues. The DNA of the CDR3 is TGCGCCAGCAGCCAAGATCTGGGACAGGGGGCTCAGCCCCAGCATTTT. It codes for CASSQDLGQGAQPQHF.

A few counts support this clonotype. V usage is TRBV2 and J usage is TRBJ2-1; 8 positions match TRBD2. V lost 4 bases to trimming and J lost 3 bases; unmatched junction nucleotides: 2. The germline gives CDR1 SNHLY, CDR2 FYNNEI. CDR3 length equals 14 residues. CDR3 DNA: TGTGCCAGCAGTGTCGGGACTAGCTACAATGAGCAGTTCTTC. It translates to CASSVGTSYNEQFF. Filled out from reference TRBV2 and TRBJ2-1, the complete variable domain reads EPEVTQTPSHQVTQMGQEVILRCVPISNHLYFYWYRQILGQKVEFLVSFYNNEISEKSEIFDDQFSVERPDGSNFTLKIRSTKLEDSAMYFCASSVGTSYNEQFFGPGTRLTVL.

This sequence joins TRBV18 and TRBJ2-5; no reliable D call. Trimming removed 3 bases at V and 0 bases at J, with 8 bases between. Germline CDR1 reads KGHSH; CDR2 reads LQKENI. The CDR3 extends over 14 amino acids. The CDR3, as DNA: TGTGCCAGCTCACCTGCCCCGAACCAAGAGACCCAGTACTTC. This codes for CASSPAPNQETQYF.

This chain uses TRBV15 with TRBJ1-1; D unclear. The V end lost 0 bases, the J end lost 1 base, and 9 bases lay between the germline ends. Germline CDR1 is LNHNV and CDR2 is YYDKDF (reference sequence). The CDR3 runs 15 residues. CDR3 coding DNA: TGTGCCACCAGCAGAGATCTAGGCGGGAACACTGAAGCTTTCTTT. Protein sequence: CATSRDLGGNTEAFF.

This clonotype was recorded only once. This chain joins TRBV6-1 and TRBJ2-5, with 9 bases matching TRBD2. The CDR3 extends over 13 amino acids. Germline trimming cut 6 bases from V and 3 bases from J; bases unmatched to any gene: 2. The germline CDR1 and CDR2 sequences are MNHNS and SASEGT. CDR3 sequence: CASRPSGKETQYF. CDR3 nucleotides: TGTGCCAGCAGGCCTAGCGGGAAAGAGACCCAGTACTTC.